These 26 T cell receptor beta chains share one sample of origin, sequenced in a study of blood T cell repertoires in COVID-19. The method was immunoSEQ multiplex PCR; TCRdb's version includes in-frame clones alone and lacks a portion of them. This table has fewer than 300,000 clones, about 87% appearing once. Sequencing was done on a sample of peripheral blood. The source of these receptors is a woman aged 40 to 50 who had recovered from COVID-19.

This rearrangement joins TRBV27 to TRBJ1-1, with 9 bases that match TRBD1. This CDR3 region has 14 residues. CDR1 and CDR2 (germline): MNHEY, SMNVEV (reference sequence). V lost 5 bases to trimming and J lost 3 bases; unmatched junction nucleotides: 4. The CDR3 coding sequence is TGTGCCAGCAGTGTACAGGGGGCCGACACTGAAGCTTTCTTT. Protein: CASSVQGADTEAFF.

The CDR3 is CASSLTGTGHEKLFF. CDR3 DNA sequence: TGCGCCAGCAGCCTGACCGGGACAGGGCATGAAAAACTGTTTTTT. The chain employs TRBV5-1 and TRBJ1-4; 9 bases fit TRBD1. The germline CDR1 and CDR2 sequences are SGHRS and YFSETQ. The CDR3 contains 15 residues. The V gene end was trimmed by 4 bases and the J gene end by 6 bases; junction bases not matched to a gene: 7.

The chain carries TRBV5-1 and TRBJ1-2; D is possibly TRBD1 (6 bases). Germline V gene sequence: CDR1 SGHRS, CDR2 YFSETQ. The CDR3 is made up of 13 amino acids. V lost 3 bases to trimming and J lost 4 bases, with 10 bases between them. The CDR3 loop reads CASSYDRSYGYTF. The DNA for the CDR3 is TGCGCCAGCAGCTACGACAGGAGCTATGGCTACACCTTC. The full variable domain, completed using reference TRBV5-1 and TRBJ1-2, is KAGVTQTPRYLIKTRGQQVTLSCSPISGHRSVSWYQQTPGQGLQFLFEYFSETQRNKGNFPGRFSGRQFSNSRSEMNVSTLELGDSALYLCASSYDRSYGYTFGSGTRLTVV.

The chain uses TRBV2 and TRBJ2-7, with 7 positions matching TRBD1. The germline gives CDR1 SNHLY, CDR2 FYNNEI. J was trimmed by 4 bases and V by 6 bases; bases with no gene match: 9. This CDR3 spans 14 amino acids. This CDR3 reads CASSPGQGVYEQYF. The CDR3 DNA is TGTGCCAGCAGCCCCGGGCAGGGGGTATACGAGCAGTACTTC.

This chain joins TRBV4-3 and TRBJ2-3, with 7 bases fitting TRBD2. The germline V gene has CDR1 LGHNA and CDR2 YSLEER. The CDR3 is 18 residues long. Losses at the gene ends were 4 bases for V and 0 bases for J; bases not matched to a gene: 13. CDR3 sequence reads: CASSRSMRGGASTDTQYF. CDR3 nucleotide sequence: TGCGCCAGCAGCCGCTCCATGCGGGGAGGGGCTAGCACAGATACGCAGTATTTT.

This chain's CDR3 is CASSPRRDGERYGYTF. The CDR3 DNA is TGTGCCAGCTCACCACGGAGGGACGGGGAGCGCTATGGCTACACCTTC. This rearrangement joins TRBV18 to TRBJ1-2, with TRBD1 as a possible D gene (5 bases). The CDR3 length is 16 residues. Per the germline V gene, CDR1 is KGHSH and CDR2 is LQKENI. V gave up 1 base and J gave up 4 bases, with 16 bases separating them.

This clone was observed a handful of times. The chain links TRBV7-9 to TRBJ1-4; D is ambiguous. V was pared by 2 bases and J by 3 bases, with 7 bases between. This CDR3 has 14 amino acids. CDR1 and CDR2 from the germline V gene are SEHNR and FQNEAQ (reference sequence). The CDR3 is CASSLLGANEKLFF. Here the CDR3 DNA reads TGTGCCAGCAGCTTACTAGGAGCTAATGAAAAACTGTTTTTT.

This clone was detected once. In nucleotides, the CDR3 is TGTGCCAGCAGCCGGACAGGGGGCGGGGAGACCCAGTACTTC. Translation: CASSRTGGGETQYF. The J gene is TRBJ2-5, the V gene TRBV5-4, with 11 bases that match TRBD1. The CDR3 extends over 14 amino acids. Germline-derived CDR1 and CDR2 are SGHNT and YYREEE (reference sequence). The V and J ends lost 4 bases and 5 bases, in that order; junction bases with no gene match: 4.

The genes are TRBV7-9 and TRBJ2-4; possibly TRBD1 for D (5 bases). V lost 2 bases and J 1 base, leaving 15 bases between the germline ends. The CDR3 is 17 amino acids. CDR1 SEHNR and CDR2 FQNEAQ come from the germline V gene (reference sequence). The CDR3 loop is CASSLTGIKGAKNIQYF. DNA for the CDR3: TGTGCCAGCAGCTTAACTGGGATAAAGGGGGCCAAAAACATTCAGTACTTC.

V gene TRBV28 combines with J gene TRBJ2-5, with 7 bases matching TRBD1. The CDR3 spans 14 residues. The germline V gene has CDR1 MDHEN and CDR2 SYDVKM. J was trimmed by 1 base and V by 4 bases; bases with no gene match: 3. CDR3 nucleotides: TGTGCCAGCAGTTCCCGGGACAGCCAAGAGACCCAGTACTTC. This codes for CASSSRDSQETQYF.

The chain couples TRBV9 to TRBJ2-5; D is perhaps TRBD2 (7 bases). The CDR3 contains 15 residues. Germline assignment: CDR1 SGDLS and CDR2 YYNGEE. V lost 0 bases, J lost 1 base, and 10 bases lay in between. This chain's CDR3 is CASSVGGGPQETQYF. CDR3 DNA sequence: TGTGCCAGCAGCGTAGGGGGGGGGCCCCAAGAGACCCAGTACTTC.

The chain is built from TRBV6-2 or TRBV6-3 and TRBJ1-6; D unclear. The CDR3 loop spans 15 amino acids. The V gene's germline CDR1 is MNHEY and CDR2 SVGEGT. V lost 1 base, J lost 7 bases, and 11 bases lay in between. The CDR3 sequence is CASSYLARPNSPLHF. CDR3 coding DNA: TGTGCCAGCAGTTACTTAGCCCGTCCAAATTCACCCCTCCACTTT.

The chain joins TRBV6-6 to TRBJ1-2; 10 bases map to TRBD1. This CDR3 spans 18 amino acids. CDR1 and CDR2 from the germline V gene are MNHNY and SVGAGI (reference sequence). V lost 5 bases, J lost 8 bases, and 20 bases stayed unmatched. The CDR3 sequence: CASSLIIDGTGEVEGYTF. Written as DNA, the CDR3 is TGTGCCAGCAGTCTCATCATCGACGGGACAGGGGAAGTTGAAGGCTACACCTTC.

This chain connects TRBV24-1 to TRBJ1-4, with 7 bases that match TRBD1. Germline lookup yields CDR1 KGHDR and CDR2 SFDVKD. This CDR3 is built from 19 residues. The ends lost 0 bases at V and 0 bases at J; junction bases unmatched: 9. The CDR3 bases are TGTGCCACCAGTGATTTGGCGTCCGGCAGGGGGTCAACTAATGAAAAACTGTTTTTT. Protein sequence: CATSDLASGRGSTNEKLFF.

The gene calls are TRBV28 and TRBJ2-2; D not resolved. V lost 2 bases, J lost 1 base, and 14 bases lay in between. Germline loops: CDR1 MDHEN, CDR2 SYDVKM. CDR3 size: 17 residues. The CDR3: CASSLPRTPQNTGELFF. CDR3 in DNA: TGTGCCAGCAGTTTACCGCGAACCCCCCAGAACACCGGGGAGCTGTTTTTT.

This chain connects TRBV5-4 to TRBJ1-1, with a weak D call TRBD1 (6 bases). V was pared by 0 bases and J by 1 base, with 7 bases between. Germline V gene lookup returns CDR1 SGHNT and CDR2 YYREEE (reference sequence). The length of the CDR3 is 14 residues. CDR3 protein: CASSLGGQNTEAFF. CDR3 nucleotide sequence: TGTGCCAGCAGCTTGGGGGGACAGAACACTGAAGCTTTCTTT.

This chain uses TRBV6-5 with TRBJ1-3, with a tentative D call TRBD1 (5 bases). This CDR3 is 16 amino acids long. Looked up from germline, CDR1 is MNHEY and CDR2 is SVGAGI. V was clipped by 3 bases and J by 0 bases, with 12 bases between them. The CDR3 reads CASSYQGHNSGNTIYF. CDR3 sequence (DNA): TGTGCCAGCAGTTATCAAGGACACAACTCTGGAAACACCATATATTTT.

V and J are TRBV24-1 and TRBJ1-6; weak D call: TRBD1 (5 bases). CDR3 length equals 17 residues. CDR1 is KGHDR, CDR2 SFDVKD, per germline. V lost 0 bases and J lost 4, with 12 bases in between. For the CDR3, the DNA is TGTGCCACCAGTGATTTGCGGGCAGGGCTTTATAATTCACCCCTCCACTTT. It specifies CATSDLRAGLYNSPLHF.

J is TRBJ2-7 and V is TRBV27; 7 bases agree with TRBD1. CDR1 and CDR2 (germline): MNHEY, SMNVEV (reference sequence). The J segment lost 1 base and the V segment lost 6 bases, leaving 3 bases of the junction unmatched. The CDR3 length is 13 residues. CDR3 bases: TGTGCCAGCAGCCTGGGACAGTCCTACGAGCAGTACTTC. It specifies CASSLGQSYEQYF.

This CDR3 reads CASSLAGAIYGYTF. The CDR3 bases are TGTGCCAGCAGCTTGGCAGGGGCGATCTATGGCTACACCTTC. This sequence joins TRBV7-9 and TRBJ1-2, with a possible D match to TRBD1 (6 bases). The CDR3 runs to 14 residues. Germline V gives CDR1 SEHNR, CDR2 FQNEAQ (reference sequence). The V end was cut by 3 bases, the J end by 4 bases, with 12 bases between.

The CDR3 DNA sequence: TGTGCCACCAGCCCTCGAGGGTCCTTCCACTATAATTCACCCCTCCACTTT. It is translated as CATSPRGSFHYNSPLHF. The chain combines TRBV15 with TRBJ1-6, with D uncertain. The germline V gene encodes CDR1 LNHNV and CDR2 YYDKDF (reference sequence). V lost 5 bases, J lost 3 bases, and 17 bases lay in between. The CDR3 totals 17 residues.

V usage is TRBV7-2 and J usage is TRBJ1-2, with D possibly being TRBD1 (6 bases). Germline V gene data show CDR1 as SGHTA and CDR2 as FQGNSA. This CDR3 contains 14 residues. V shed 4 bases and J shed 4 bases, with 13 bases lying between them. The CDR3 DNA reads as TGTGCCAGCAGCTCCCGAAGACAGGTCTATGGCTACACCTTC. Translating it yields CASSSRRQVYGYTF.

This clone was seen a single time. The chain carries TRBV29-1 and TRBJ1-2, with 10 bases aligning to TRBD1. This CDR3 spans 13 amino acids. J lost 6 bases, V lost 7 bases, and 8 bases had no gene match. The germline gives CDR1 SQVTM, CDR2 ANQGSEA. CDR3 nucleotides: TGCAGCGGCCTTCTTGGACAGGGGGATGGCTACACCTTC. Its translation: CSGLLGQGDGYTF.

The CDR3 spells CASSKLQGAVTDTQYF. The CDR3 DNA reads as TGTGCCAGCTCTAAACTACAGGGGGCCGTAACAGATACGCAGTATTTT. This chain links TRBV18 with TRBJ2-3, with 9 nucleotides matching TRBD1. Losses at the gene ends were 6 bases for V and 3 bases for J; bases not matched to a gene: 10. Germline CDR1 and CDR2: KGHSH and LQKENI. The length of the CDR3 is 16 residues.

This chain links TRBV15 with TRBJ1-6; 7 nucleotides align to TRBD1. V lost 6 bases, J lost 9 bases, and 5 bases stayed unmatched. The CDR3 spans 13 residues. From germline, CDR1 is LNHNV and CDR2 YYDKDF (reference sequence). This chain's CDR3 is CATSQQGFSPLHF. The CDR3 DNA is TGTGCCACCAGTCAACAGGGGTTTTCACCCCTCCACTTT.

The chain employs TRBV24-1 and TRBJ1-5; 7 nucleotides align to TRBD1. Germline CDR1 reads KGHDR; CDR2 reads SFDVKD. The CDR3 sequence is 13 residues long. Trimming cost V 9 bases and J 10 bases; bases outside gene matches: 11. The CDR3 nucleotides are TGTGCCACCGCCCGTTTACAGGGGACACCCCAGCATTTT. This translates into CATARLQGTPQHF.